The 26 T cell receptor beta chains listed next were all sequenced from one sample in a study of T cells in women clearing cervical HPV infection. Sequencing used immunoSEQ multiplex PCR; TCRdb keeps in-frame clones, though not all of them. Its table lists about 32,000 clones. Sequences were obtained from blood buffy coat. The receptors shown here come from a woman between 18 and 69 years old with a cervical HPV16 infection that either progressed to CIN3+ or cleared (not recorded which).

With respect to this clone: Coverage ceases 3 residues before the CDR3 finishes, and the germline J gene fills in the end. The chain employs TRBV30 and TRBJ2-7, with 8 bases aligning to TRBD2. Trimming at V came to 0 bases and at J to 6 bases, leaving 7 bases not matched to a gene. The CDR3 extends over 14 amino acids. The germline CDR1 and CDR2 sequences are GTSNPN and SVGIG (reference sequence). This CDR3 is CAWSVLTGGVEQYF. The covered CDR3 bases are TGTGCCTGGAGTGTACTAACGGGAGGGGTCGAG.

Turning to this clone: The read halts 3 residues ahead of the CDR3 end, with the missing end drawn from the germline J gene. The chain recombines TRBV5-6 with TRBJ2-3; no clear D. The CDR3 is 13 residues long. CDR1 is SGHDT, CDR2 YYEEEE, per germline. The germline V and J ends were trimmed by 4 bases and 6 bases, with 12 bases remaining between them. CDR3 bases read: TGTGCCAGCAGCGCGGTCGCCTCGGATACG. Translated, it gives CASSAVASDT. The whole CDR3 protein is CASSAVASDTQYF.

The CDR3 sequence is CASSILGQGYEQYF. The sequenced part of the CDR3 DNA is TGTGCCAGTAGTATACTGGGACAGGGCTACGAG. J is TRBJ2-7 and V is TRBV19; 9 bases line up with TRBD1. Read coverage stops 3 residues before the CDR3 terminus; the germline J gene supplies the remainder. CDR1 is LNHDA, CDR2 SQIVND, per germline (reference sequence). J gave up 3 bases and V 2 bases, and 2 bases lay outside the gene matches. The CDR3 totals 14 residues.

Worth noting for this clone: One junction end disagrees with the germline gene, perhaps due to a read error. The read falls 3 residues short of the CDR3 end, and the missing part is taken from the germline J gene. The chain combines TRBV4-2 with TRBJ2-1, with 14 bases aligning to TRBD2. The CDR3 runs 17 residues. CDR1 LGHNA and CDR2 YNFKEQ come from the germline V gene. CDR3 loop: CASSQSSGTSGGGEQFF. CDR3 DNA (partial): TGCGCCAGCAGCCAATCCTCCGGGACTAGCGGGGGCGGTGAG.

On this clone itself: The read falls 3 residues short of the CDR3 end, and the missing part is taken from the germline J gene. V usage is TRBV4-2 and J usage is TRBJ2-3; the D call may be TRBD1 or TRBD2 (5 bases each). The germline V gene has CDR1 LGHNA and CDR2 YNFKEQ. The CDR3 is 11 amino acids. The CDR3 loop reads CASSRGETQYF. The DNA read from the CDR3 is TGTGCCAGCAGCAGAGGGGAGACG.

Regarding this clone: The read is 3 residues too short to cover the CDR3 end, so that end is filled in from the germline J gene. V and J are TRBV5-1 and TRBJ1-1; TRBD1 aligns across 9 bases. V trimming: 4 bases; J trimming: 0 bases; junction bases outside the gene matches: 7. The CDR3 is 16 residues long. Germline CDR1 reads SGHRS; CDR2 reads YFSETQ. CDR3 DNA (partial): TGCGCCAGCAGCATAACCGGGACAGGGTTGAACACTGAA. Amino acids: CASSITGTGLNTE. The full CDR3 protein is CASSITGTGLNTEAFF.

Points on this clone: The read ends 3 residues shy of where the CDR3 ends; the end is completed using the germline J gene. The chain couples TRBV24-1 to TRBJ1-5, with a tentative D call TRBD1 (5 bases). The CDR3 has 16 amino acids. The germline V gene has CDR1 KGHDR and CDR2 SFDVKD. V was shortened by 9 bases and J by 1 base, with 18 bases between the two germline ends. CDR3 sequence: CATPRGHRGSNQPQHF. The part of the CDR3 DNA that was read is TGTGCCACCCCTCGGGGCCACCGGGGGAGCAATCAGCCC.

For this clone: The read finishes 3 residues shy of the CDR3 end, and the germline J gene is used to complete it. The chain combines TRBV14 with TRBJ2-1, with 8 bases aligning to TRBD2. Unmatched junction bases numbered 12, after V lost 2 bases and J lost 9 bases. This CDR3 region has 16 residues. CDR1 and CDR2 from the germline V gene are SGHDN and FVKESK. The CDR3 bases that were read are TGTGCCAGCAGCCAATTTGGTAGCGGGACTAATCGTGAG. Its translation is CASSQFGSGTNRE. The complete CDR3 reads CASSQFGSGTNREQFF.

As regards this clone: Read coverage stops 3 residues before the CDR3 terminus; the germline J gene supplies the remainder. The J gene is TRBJ1-2, the V gene TRBV30; D is unresolved. Germline V CDR1 and CDR2: GTSNPN, SVGIG (reference sequence). This CDR3 has 13 amino acids. The V gene lost 7 bases and the J gene lost 4 bases, with 16 bases spanning the gap. The CDR3 loop is CALRLTRIYGYTF. The sequenced part of the CDR3 DNA is TGTGCCTTGCGACTGACCCGTATCTATGGC.

As to this clone: The CDR3 end is not reached by the read, which stops 3 residues before it; the germline J gene fills it in. J is TRBJ1-3 and V is TRBV7-8; tentatively, D is TRBD1 (6 bases). The germline gives CDR1 SGHVS, CDR2 FQNEAQ. This CDR3 has 15 residues. Trimming pared 3 bases from V and 7 bases from J, leaving 16 bases between. The CDR3 bases that were read are TGTGCCAGCAGCTTCTCGGACAGCTTTGGGAACACC. This encodes CASSFSDSFGNT. The full CDR3 protein reads CASSFSDSFGNTIYF.

Remarks on this clone: The CDR3 end falls 3 residues outside the read, so it is completed with the germline J gene. The chain combines TRBV18 with TRBJ1-2, with no clear D. Per the germline V gene, CDR1 is KGHSH and CDR2 is LQKENI. The CDR3 is made up of 12 amino acids. CDR3 DNA (partial): TGTGCCAGCTCACGAGAGTACAATGAC. Its translation is CASSREYND. The full CDR3 sequence reads CASSREYNDYTF.

As regards this clone: The read terminates 3 residues ahead of where the CDR3 ends, so the germline J gene completes it. This chain joins TRBV30 and TRBJ2-7, with D perhaps TRBD1 (6 bases). Germline CDR1 and CDR2: GTSNPN and SVGIG (reference sequence). V was cut by 4 bases and J by 6 bases, with 19 bases left in between. The CDR3 contains 14 residues. The CDR3 loop is CAWNSIGGSREQYF. Incomplete CDR3 DNA: TGTGCCTGGAACTCGATAGGGGGATCGCGCGAG.

A remark on this clone: Read coverage stops 3 residues before the CDR3 terminus; the germline J gene supplies the remainder. This chain joins TRBV6-2 or TRBV6-3 and TRBJ2-1; no clear D. The CDR3 length is 13 residues. Germline CDR1 reads MNHEY; CDR2 reads SVGEGT. The V end was cut by 2 bases, the J end by 8 bases, with 10 bases between. CDR3 sequence: CASSYLRVYEQFF. The covered CDR3 bases are TGTGCCAGCAGTTACCTCCGGGTTTATGAG.

For this clone: The CDR3 end lies 3 residues beyond the end of the read and is filled in from the germline J gene. This chain joins TRBV10-1 and TRBJ2-2; 9 bases are shared with TRBD1. V lost 5 bases, J lost 5 bases, and 9 bases stayed unmatched. Per germline, CDR1 WNHNN and CDR2 SYGVQD (reference sequence). This CDR3 comprises 16 residues. Here the CDR3 reads CASSYGQGKATGELFF. The covered CDR3 bases are TGCGCCAGCAGTTACGGACAGGGGAAAGCGACCGGGGAG.

The CDR3 loop reads CASSSSGQGVYDYTF. Partial CDR3 DNA: TGTGCCAGTAGTTCTTCGGGACAGGGGGTCTACGAC. This sequence joins TRBV19 and TRBJ1-2; 11 bases fit TRBD1. Read sequence stops 3 residues before the CDR3 end, and the germline J gene provides the missing end. Germline V CDR1 and CDR2: LNHDA, SQIVND (reference sequence). The CDR3 has 15 residues.

The part of the CDR3 DNA that was read is TGCAGTGCTAGCGGGCTAGCGGGGGGGCGAGAGACC. This codes for CSASGLAGGRET. The CDR3, in full, reads CSASGLAGGRETQYF. The V gene is TRBV20-1, the J gene TRBJ2-5; 12 bases map to TRBD2. Sequencing ends 3 residues short of the CDR3 end; the germline J gene provides the rest. Germline values: CDR1 DFQATT, CDR2 SNEGSKA (reference sequence). The CDR3 is 15 residues long. V shed 3 bases and J 4 bases; nucleotides not matched to a gene: 6.

Of note for this clone: With the read ending 3 residues before the CDR3 end, the germline J gene is used to fill in that end. The chain recombines TRBV27 with TRBJ1-3; D remains unclear. Germline CDR1 and CDR2: MNHEY and SMNVEV (reference sequence). The CDR3 is made up of 13 amino acids. The CDR3 is CASSLGTPGSIYF. The sequenced CDR3 bases are TGTGCCAGCAGTTTAGGTACGCCGGGGAGT.

The CDR3 bases that were read are TGCGCCAGCAGCCGTGCCGGGGACAGGTGGATCGCGGCCAACGTG. This codes for CASSRAGDRWIAANV. The full CDR3 protein is CASSRAGDRWIAANVLFF. The V and J genes are TRBV4-1 and TRBJ2-2, with 8 nucleotides matching TRBD1. The read falls 3 residues short of the CDR3 end, and the missing part is taken from the germline J gene. In germline, CDR1 is MGHRA, CDR2 YSYEKL. This CDR3 comprises 18 residues.

Concerning this clone itself: The CDR3 extends 3 residues past the end of the read, so its final part is completed from the germline J gene. This chain links TRBV19 with TRBJ1-2, with D perhaps matching TRBD1 (5 bases). Per germline, CDR1 LNHDA and CDR2 SQIVND (reference sequence). The CDR3 extends over 14 amino acids. This CDR3 reads CASSIGGGWSDYTF. The CDR3 DNA, read in part, is TGTGCCAGTAGTATCGGTGGGGGGTGGAGTGAC.

Note on this clone: Other nucleotide sequences in the sample specify the same CDR3. Partial CDR3 DNA: TGCAGTGCGCCCTCACAGGGGTTCTCTGGAAACACC. This gives the protein CSAPSQGFSGNT. The complete CDR3 sequence is CSAPSQGFSGNTIYF. The chain combines TRBV20-1 with TRBJ1-3; 7 bases agree with TRBD1. The CDR3 end falls 3 residues outside the read, so it is completed with the germline J gene. The length of the CDR3 is 15 residues. The V gene end was trimmed by 6 bases and the J gene end by 0 bases; junction bases not matched to a gene: 8. CDR1 is DFQATT and CDR2 is SNEGSKA in the germline V gene (reference sequence).

Incomplete CDR3 DNA: TGTGCCTGGAGTGTGCGCCTTACCCGGGACAGCGAGAATTCACCA. It encodes CAWSVRLTRDSENSP. The whole CDR3 sequence is CAWSVRLTRDSENSPLFF. The rearrangement uses TRBV30 and TRBJ1-4; 7 nucleotides agree with TRBD1. The CDR3 extends 3 residues past the end of the read, so its final part is completed from the germline J gene. The CDR3 is 18 amino acids. CDR1 and CDR2 (germline): GTSNPN, SVGIG (reference sequence).

In regard to this clone: The read falls 3 residues short of the CDR3 end, and the missing part is taken from the germline J gene. The chain combines TRBV10-2 with TRBJ2-1, with TRBD2 matching 16 bases. The V gene end was trimmed by 6 bases and the J gene end by 4 bases; junction bases not matched to a gene: 3. The CDR3 runs to 16 residues. Germline V gene data show CDR1 as WSHSY and CDR2 as SAAADI. The CDR3 here is CASSPGLAGGYNEQFF. The part of the CDR3 DNA that was read is TGCGCCAGCAGCCCGGGACTAGCGGGAGGGTACAATGAG.

Here the CDR3 reads CASTQGGGGETQYF. The sequenced part of the CDR3 DNA is TGTGCCAGCACCCAGGGAGGGGGGGGTGAGACG. The genes are TRBV2 and TRBJ2-3, with a possible D match to TRBD2 (7 bases). The read terminates 3 residues ahead of where the CDR3 ends, so the germline J gene completes it. CDR1 is SNHLY, CDR2 FYNNEI, per germline. This CDR3 is 14 amino acids long.

Notes on this clone: The read comes to an end 3 residues before the CDR3 does, leaving the germline J gene to fill in the end. This chain links TRBV7-8 with TRBJ2-3; 13 nucleotides line up with TRBD2. The CDR3 runs to 17 residues. With 6 bases clipped from V and 8 bases from J, the junction kept 14 bases outside the gene matches. Germline CDR1 reads SGHVS; CDR2 reads FQNEAQ. The CDR3 spells CASSPITLAGGLGTQYF. CDR3 DNA, as far as it was read: TGTGCCAGCAGTCCTATCACACTAGCGGGGGGGCTTGGTACG.

On this clone: The CDR3 extends 3 residues past the end of the read, so its final part is completed from the germline J gene. The chain couples TRBV19 to TRBJ1-6; tentatively, D is TRBD1 (6 bases). Trimming removed 4 bases at V and 10 bases at J, with 14 bases between. Germline CDR1 reads LNHDA; CDR2 reads SQIVND (reference sequence). The CDR3 is 14 residues long. The CDR3 loop reads CASSSTGLWSPLHF. Partial CDR3 DNA: TGTGCCAGTAGTAGTACAGGGTTGTGGTCACCC.

The part of the CDR3 DNA that was read is TGTGCCTGGAGTTTGGACAGGGAAGAGACC. Translating gives CAWSLDREET. In full, the CDR3 reads CAWSLDREETQYF. V and J are TRBV30 and TRBJ2-5; 8 bases fit TRBD1. The read gets to within 3 residues of the CDR3 end, and the germline J gene fills in the rest. V lost 2 bases, J lost 3 bases, and 2 bases stayed unmatched. Germline lookup yields CDR1 GTSNPN and CDR2 SVGIG (reference sequence). This CDR3 has 13 amino acids.